What follows are 4 T cell receptor beta chains derived from one specimen sequenced in a study of shared clonotypes between healthy human individuals. Here immunoSEQ multiplex PCR was the method, and the copy in TCRdb shows in-frame clones only, minus some. The sample holds 600,000 to 700,000 clones, more than 70% seen once. Sequencing used memory CD4+ T cells sorted from blood. Sample subset: CD45RA-negative fraction. The receptors stem from a woman aged 25-40 years in good health.

This clone has at least ten counts. The rearrangement joins TRBV4-2 to TRBJ1-5; no firm D call. Looked up from germline, CDR1 is LGHNA and CDR2 is YNFKEQ. CDR3 length equals 19 residues. Trimming took off 0 bases at V and 2 bases at J, with 20 bases between the two ends. The CDR3 nucleotides are TGTGCCAGCAGCCAAGATAGGCGGGGTGGAGGGTATGGCAATCAGCCCCAGCATTTT. Its translation: CASSQDRRGGGYGNQPQHF.

The chain combines TRBV19 with TRBJ1-5, with 8 bases fitting TRBD1. The CDR3 consists of 16 residues. From germline, CDR1 is LNHDA and CDR2 SQIVND (reference sequence). Trimming took 3 bases from V and 7 from J; bases not matched to a gene: 11. The CDR3 sequence: CASSIMGGTGFQPQHF. Written as DNA, the CDR3 is TGTGCCAGTAGTATCATGGGCGGGACAGGTTTCCAGCCCCAGCATTTT.

In its sample, this clone was seen a few times. The rearrangement links TRBV28 to TRBJ1-2; D gene ambiguous. V was pared by 4 bases and J by 6 bases, with 12 bases between. The germline V gene has CDR1 MDHEN and CDR2 SYDVKM. The CDR3 consists of 13 residues. CDR3 in amino acids: CASSYPDGDGYTF. The CDR3 DNA follows: TGTGCCAGCAGTTATCCCGACGGGGATGGCTACACCTTC.

Regarding this clone: The germline gene is not matched at one end of the junction; a read error may be the cause. The chain employs TRBV5-1 and TRBJ1-1, with D possibly matching TRBD1 (6 bases). The CDR3 spans 15 residues. Germline CDR1 reads SGHRS; CDR2 reads YFSETQ. The CDR3 region is CASRLVPGVETEAFF. In nucleotides, the CDR3 is TGCGCCAGCAGGTTGGTCCCAGGGGTTGAGACTGAAGCTTTCTTT.